These 22 T cell receptor beta chains originate from one sample sequenced in a study of T-cell reconstitution after alpha-beta-depleted transplantation in children. Unique molecular identifiers were incorporated during preparation of the TCRbeta library. TCRdb called the PCR reads again in MiXCR, with one record for every CDR3 protein. The data show roughly 400,000 distinct CDR3 sequences, roughly 20% seen once. The source was PBMCs from the stem cell graft donor, collected from the stem cell graft. The receptors derive from a human donor who donated a stem cell graft to a child with acute myeloid leukemia.

This clonotype was seen a handful of times. The chain combines TRBV24-1 with TRBJ2-2; weak D call: TRBD2 (5 bases). Germline CDR1 and CDR2: KGHDR and SFDVKD. V lost 4 bases, J lost 0 bases, and 11 bases lay in between. There are 16 residues in the CDR3. The CDR3: CATSDPGGANTGELFF. CDR3 DNA sequence: TGTGCCACCAGTGACCCCGGAGGAGCGAACACCGGGGAGCTGTTTTTT.

This clonotype has a count of ten or more. The chain couples TRBV7-2 to TRBJ2-7, with 9 bases identical to TRBD1. This CDR3 comprises 17 residues. Losses at the gene ends were 7 bases for V and 0 bases for J; bases not matched to a gene: 13. Germline-derived CDR1 and CDR2 are SGHTA and FQGNSA. The CDR3 region has the DNA TGTGCCAGCAATCCGGGACAGGGATTAGAAAGCTCCTACGAGCAGTACTTC. This translates into CASNPGQGLESSYEQYF.

This clonotype was observed a few times. The rearrangement links TRBV15 to TRBJ1-3; D is ambiguous. Trimming took off 7 bases at V and 4 bases at J, with 8 bases between the two ends. Germline V gives CDR1 LNHNV, CDR2 YYDKDF (reference sequence). The CDR3 totals 12 residues. The CDR3 region has the DNA TGTGCCACCAAATCCTCCGGAAACACCATATATTTT. Translating it yields CATKSSGNTIYF.

CDR3 in DNA: TGTGCCAGCAGTTACGCCTCTAGCACAGATACGCAGTATTTT. Translated: CASSYASSTDTQYF. V usage is TRBV6-5 and J usage is TRBJ2-3; D remains unclear. Trimming pared 2 bases from V and 0 bases from J, leaving 6 bases between. CDR1 is MNHEY, CDR2 SVGAGI, per germline. CDR3 size: 14 residues.

The CDR3 loop is CASSPGTGEETQYF. The CDR3 DNA reads as TGCGCCAGCAGCCCCGGGACTGGCGAAGAGACCCAGTACTTC. The chain recombines TRBV5-1 with TRBJ2-5; TRBD2 might be the D (6 bases). V was cut by 4 bases and J by 3 bases, with 13 bases left in between. This CDR3 spans 14 amino acids. CDR1 is SGHRS, CDR2 YFSETQ, per germline.

This clonotype was seen only a few times. The rearrangement uses TRBV20-1 and TRBJ2-7; TRBD2 agrees at 11 bases. CDR3 length: 15 amino acids. Trimming removed 2 bases from V and 4 bases from J; junction bases left unmatched: 7. Germline V gene lookup returns CDR1 DFQATT and CDR2 SNEGSKA (reference sequence). CDR3 in amino acids: CSARPTSGTQYEQYF. The CDR3 DNA reads as TGCAGTGCTAGACCGACTAGCGGGACACAGTACGAGCAGTACTTC.

This chain connects TRBV20-1 to TRBJ2-7; D might be TRBD2 (5 bases). This CDR3 has 14 amino acids. The V and J ends lost 6 bases and 2 bases respectively, with 17 bases between them. Per germline, CDR1 DFQATT and CDR2 SNEGSKA (reference sequence). Written as DNA, the CDR3 is TGCAGTGCCACGAGGGTACTCCTCACCTACGAGCAGTACTTC. Residues: CSATRVLLTYEQYF.

The DNA for the CDR3 is TGCAGCCTCAGGGACAGGGTTGAGGAGACCCAGTACTTC. Amino acids: CSLRDRVEETQYF. The gene calls are TRBV29-1 and TRBJ2-5; the match to TRBD1 covers 9 bases. The V gene's germline CDR1 is SQVTM and CDR2 ANQGSEA. Germline trimming cut 8 bases from V and 5 bases from J; bases unmatched to any gene: 9. CDR3 length: 13 amino acids. The variable domain in full, completed from reference TRBV29-1 and TRBJ2-5, reads SAVISQKPSRDICQRGTSLTIQCQVDSQVTMMFWYRQQPGQSLTLIATANQGSEATYESGFVIDKFPISRPNLTFSTLTVSNMSPEDSSIYLCSLRDRVEETQYFGPGTRLLVL.

The J gene is TRBJ2-1, the V gene TRBV10-3, with D perhaps TRBD2 (6 bases). CDR1 and CDR2 (germline): ENHRY, SYGVKD. V was cut by 5 bases and J by 4 bases, with 15 bases left in between. The CDR3 is made up of 15 amino acids. CDR3 loop: CAISQGGLAYNEQFF. The CDR3 nucleotides read TGTGCCATCAGTCAAGGTGGGCTAGCGTACAATGAGCAGTTCTTC.

This clonotype was detected only a few times. The V gene is TRBV27, the J gene TRBJ2-7, with 12 positions matching TRBD2. The V and J ends lost 5 bases and 0 bases, in that order; junction bases with no gene match: 20. The CDR3 loop spans 21 amino acids. Germline values: CDR1 MNHEY, CDR2 SMNVEV (reference sequence). The DNA of the CDR3 is TGTGCCAGCAGTCCATGGGACATGGAGACTAGCGGGAGACCTTACTCCTACGAGCAGTACTTC. Encoded protein: CASSPWDMETSGRPYSYEQYF.

The chain is built from TRBV6-2 or TRBV6-3 and TRBJ2-6; D is undetermined. V lost 7 bases and J 4 bases, leaving 8 bases between the germline ends. The CDR3 covers 13 residues. Germline assignment: CDR1 MNHEY and CDR2 SVGEGT. CDR3 DNA sequence: TGTGCCAGCATCCAAACCGGGGCCAACGTCCTGACTTTC. The encoded protein is CASIQTGANVLTF.

This clonotype was seen only a few times. The V call is TRBV28, the J call TRBJ2-5; 8 bases fit TRBD2. The CDR3 totals 16 residues. The V and J ends lost 5 bases and 2 bases, in that order; junction bases with no gene match: 10. Germline-derived CDR1 and CDR2 are MDHEN and SYDVKM. Here the CDR3 DNA reads TGTGCCAGCAGTCTTACGCCCGCGGGGGGACAAGAGACCCAGTACTTC. It encodes CASSLTPAGGQETQYF.

The chain has TRBV5-4 and TRBJ2-3, with 7 positions matching TRBD2. There are 16 residues in the CDR3. V gave up 4 bases and J gave up 0 bases; unmatched junction bases: 8. The germline gives CDR1 SGHNT, CDR2 YYREEE (reference sequence). CDR3 sequence reads: CASSASSGRSTDTQYF. The CDR3 DNA is TGTGCCAGCAGCGCCTCTAGCGGAAGGAGCACAGATACGCAGTATTTT.

This clonotype was detected ten times or more. CDR3 coding DNA: TGCAGCGTTAATCCTACAGGGACGGGACGGGACACCATATATTTT. It encodes CSVNPTGTGRDTIYF. This rearrangement joins TRBV29-1 to TRBJ1-3, with D possibly matching TRBD1 (6 bases). Germline assignment: CDR1 SQVTM and CDR2 ANQGSEA. The V end lost 5 bases, the J end lost 8 bases, and 22 bases lay between the germline ends. The CDR3 sequence is 15 residues long.

The chain is built from TRBV2 and TRBJ2-3; 8 bases fit TRBD2. Germline lookup yields CDR1 SNHLY and CDR2 FYNNEI. After removal of 2 bases from V and 5 bases from J, the junction contained 9 bases not matched to a gene. The CDR3 is made up of 16 amino acids. In DNA form, the CDR3 reads TGTGCCAGCAGTGAAAGGTTTTTAGCGGGAAAAGATACGCAGTATTTT. Protein sequence: CASSERFLAGKDTQYF.

The chain employs TRBV20-1 and TRBJ2-7, with D maybe TRBD2 (6 bases). V was trimmed by 3 bases and J by 3 bases, leaving 15 bases between them. Germline CDR1 and CDR2: DFQATT and SNEGSKA (reference sequence). CDR3 size: 14 residues. The CDR3 loop reads CSASVIAEDYEQYF. The CDR3 DNA reads as TGCAGTGCTAGCGTTATAGCGGAGGACTACGAGCAGTACTTC.

This clonotype has a count of ten or more. The rearrangement links TRBV12-3 or TRBV12-4 to TRBJ2-7, with a possible D match to TRBD2 (6 bases). V was cut by 3 bases and J by 6 bases, with 12 bases left in between. The CDR3 contains 13 residues. The CDR3 is CASSFWGLGEQYF. The CDR3 bases are TGTGCCAGCAGTTTCTGGGGACTTGGCGAGCAGTACTTC.

This clonotype has only a few counts. This chain joins TRBV29-1 and TRBJ2-7; D is unclear. Germline V gives CDR1 SQVTM, CDR2 ANQGSEA. The CDR3 totals 11 residues. Trimming pared 7 bases from V and 4 bases from J, leaving 11 bases between. CDR3 region: CSASDLYEQYF. The CDR3 nucleotides are TGCAGCGCCTCGGATTTGTACGAGCAGTACTTC.

Ten or more counts support this clonotype. The rearrangement joins TRBV20-1 to TRBJ2-7; TRBD2 matches at 10 bases. This CDR3 region has 13 residues. The germline V gene encodes CDR1 DFQATT and CDR2 SNEGSKA (reference sequence). V lost 5 bases and J lost 1; bases outside the gene matches: 2. CDR3 sequence reads: CSAPGLASYEQYF. DNA for the CDR3: TGCAGTGCTCCGGGACTAGCGTCCTACGAGCAGTACTTC.

A note on this clonotype: The junction differs from germline at one of its ends, possibly a read error. The CDR3, as DNA: TGCAGTGCTAGGGGGCCGGGACAGGGGGTCAATGAGCAGTTCTTT. This translates into CSARGPGQGVNEQFF. The chain employs TRBV20-1 and TRBJ2-1; 11 bases fit TRBD1. Germline values: CDR1 DFQATT, CDR2 SNEGSKA (reference sequence). The CDR3 extends over 15 amino acids.

At least ten counts were recorded for this clonotype. The gene calls are TRBV20-1 and TRBJ2-3, with 7 positions matching TRBD2. The germline gives CDR1 DFQATT, CDR2 SNEGSKA (reference sequence). Losses at the gene ends were 7 bases for V and 5 bases for J; bases not matched to a gene: 9. This CDR3 contains 13 residues. CDR3 region: CSVSGAVRDTQYF. CDR3 nucleotides: TGCAGTGTCAGCGGGGCGGTACGAGATACGCAGTATTTT.

In its sample, this clonotype was seen a few times. The chain couples TRBV6-2 or TRBV6-3 to TRBJ1-1, with D unresolved. The germline V gene has CDR1 MNHEY and CDR2 SVGEGT. The V end lost 7 bases, the J end lost 0 bases, and 9 bases lay between the germline ends. The CDR3 runs to 13 residues. Here the CDR3 reads CASMQIMNTEAFF. CDR3 in DNA: TGTGCCAGCATGCAGATAATGAACACTGAAGCTTTCTTT.